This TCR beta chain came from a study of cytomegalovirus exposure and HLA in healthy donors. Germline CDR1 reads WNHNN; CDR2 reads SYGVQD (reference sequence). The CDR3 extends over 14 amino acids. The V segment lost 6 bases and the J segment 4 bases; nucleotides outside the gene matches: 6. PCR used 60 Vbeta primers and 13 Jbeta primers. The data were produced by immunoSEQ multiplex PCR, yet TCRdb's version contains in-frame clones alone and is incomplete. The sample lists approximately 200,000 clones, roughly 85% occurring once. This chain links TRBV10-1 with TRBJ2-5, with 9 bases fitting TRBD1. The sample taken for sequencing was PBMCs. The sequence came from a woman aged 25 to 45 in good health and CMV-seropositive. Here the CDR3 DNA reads TGCGCCAGCAGGCGGACAGGGGCAGGAGAGACCCAGTACTTC. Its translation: CASRRTGAGETQYF.